The source of this T cell receptor beta chain is a study of CD8 T cells in Susac syndrome. The Susac syndrome patients fit the recently defined diagnostic criteria for definite or probable disease. The authors reverse transcribed roughly 0.5 to 1 ug RNA with random hexamers. With immunoSEQ multiplex PCR, TCR beta CDR3 was amplified across 54 Vbeta and 13 Jbeta. TCRdb reprocessed the immunoSEQ multiplex PCR reads via MiXCR and lists one record per CDR3 protein. The repertoire holds over 120,000 distinct CDR3 sequences, with around 95% as singletons. The clonotype originates from a human donor with Susac syndrome. Sequencing was performed on CD4+ T cells from PBMCs.

The CDR3, as DNA: TGTGCCACCAGCAGAGATTGGGGACAGGCTAGGAGTGGTGGCTACACCTTC. Protein: CATSRDWGQARSGGYTF. The V call is TRBV15, the J call TRBJ1-2; 8 positions match TRBD1. V shed 0 bases, J shed 7 bases, and the junction held 13 bases outside the gene matches. The CDR3 spans 17 residues. Germline V gives CDR1 LNHNV, CDR2 YYDKDF (reference sequence).